Below are 4 T cell receptor beta chains sequenced from a single sample in a study of blood T cell repertoires in COVID-19. The protocol was immunoSEQ multiplex PCR, while the TCRdb copy is restricted to in-frame clones and leaves out a portion. The data show 250,000 to 300,000 clones, with 70% to 90% seen just once and about 10% held by the top ten. Material: peripheral blood. Every receptor here comes from a woman between 70 and 85 years old with acute or convalescent COVID-19.

The chain couples TRBV10-3 to TRBJ1-1; D ambiguous. Trimming shortened V by 6 bases and J by 0 bases, and 11 bases separated the two germline ends. The CDR3 runs 14 residues. The germline V gene encodes CDR1 ENHRY and CDR2 SYGVKD. The CDR3 sequence is CAISEISLNTEAFF. CDR3 DNA sequence: TGTGCCATCAGCGAAATTAGTCTGAACACTGAAGCTTTCTTT.

The chain recombines TRBV7-2 with TRBJ1-1, with D maybe TRBD1 (6 bases). In germline, CDR1 is SGHTA, CDR2 FQGNSA. The V and J ends lost 5 bases and 0 bases respectively, with 13 bases between them. CDR3 length equals 15 residues. For the CDR3, the DNA is TGTGCCAGCAGCCTTAGAAACAGGGTGAACACTGAAGCTTTCTTT. It is translated as CASSLRNRVNTEAFF.

In this sample, this clone turned up once. The chain is built from TRBV25-1 and TRBJ1-6; D might be TRBD1 (5 bases). V was cut by 11 bases and J by 7 bases, with 12 bases left in between. Germline CDR1 is MGHDK and CDR2 is SYGVNS. The CDR3 is made up of 12 amino acids. This CDR3 is CAGHSGNSPLHF. CDR3 bases: TGTGCCGGCCACTCAGGGAATTCACCCCTCCACTTT.

The chain couples TRBV19 to TRBJ1-5; perhaps TRBD1 as D (6 bases). Between the trimmed V and J ends, which lost 5 bases and 4 bases, there was a span of 12 bases. The V gene's germline CDR1 is LNHDA and CDR2 SQIVND (reference sequence). This CDR3 is built from 14 residues. CDR3 DNA sequence: TGTGCCAGTAGTGAAGGGGGGGGGAATCAGCCCCAGCATTTT. Protein sequence: CASSEGGGNQPQHF. The entire variable domain, with the rest obtained from reference TRBV19 and TRBJ1-5, is as follows: DGGITQSPKYLFRKEGQNVTLSCEQNLNHDAMYWYRQDPGQGLRLIYYSQIVNDFQKGDIAEGYSVSREKKESFPLTVTSAQKNPTAFYLCASSEGGGNQPQHFGDGTRLSIL.